One sample yielded the 30 T cell receptor beta chains listed below, sequenced in a study of identical twins. TCRdb itself ran the 5' RACE reads through MiXCR, one entry per CDR3 protein. The sample yields under 250,000 distinct CDR3 sequences, 7% to 8.5% seen once. This same sample was also part of a study on yellow fever vaccine responses in identical twins.

Sample: CD8+ T cells sorted from blood. These TCRs come from a woman aged 18-30 years in good health.

In its sample, this clonotype was seen many times. The chain joins TRBV7-9 to TRBJ2-7; TRBD1 might be the D (6 bases). V lost 1 base and J lost 2, with 12 bases in between. The length of the CDR3 is 15 residues. Germline V gene data show CDR1 as SEHNR and CDR2 as FQNEAQ (reference sequence). CDR3 in amino acids: CASSLGQATPYEQYV. The CDR3 DNA reads TGTGCCAGCAGCTTAGGACAGGCGACCCCCTACGAGCAGTACGTC.

The table lists this clonotype with many counts. CDR3 residues: CSARNYRKGAGELFF. The DNA of the CDR3 is TGCAGTGCTAGGAACTACAGGAAAGGGGCCGGGGAGCTGTTTTTT. This sequence joins TRBV20-1 and TRBJ2-2, with D maybe TRBD1 (5 bases). Germline assignment: CDR1 DFQATT and CDR2 SNEGSKA (reference sequence). The CDR3 is made up of 15 amino acids. Trimming took 3 bases from V and 6 from J, leaving 17 bases between them.

The V call is TRBV20-1, the J call TRBJ2-7; TRBD2 agrees at 7 bases. The CDR3 length is 14 residues. Germline assignment: CDR1 DFQATT and CDR2 SNEGSKA (reference sequence). V dropped 3 bases and J dropped 3; count of bases not matched to a gene: 8. The CDR3 nucleotides are TGCAGTGCTAGTAGCTCTAGCGGTGGCTACGAGCAGTACTTC. Encoded protein: CSASSSSGGYEQYF.

DNA for the CDR3: TGCGCCAGCAGCCAAGGTGAACAGGTGGTCTACAATGAGCAGTTCTTC. Translated, it gives CASSQGEQVVYNEQFF. V is TRBV4-1 and J is TRBJ2-1; possibly TRBD1 for D (5 bases). Trimming removed 1 base at V and 3 bases at J, with 13 bases between. The V gene's germline CDR1 is MGHRA and CDR2 YSYEKL. The CDR3 contains 16 residues.

There are many counts of this clonotype. This CDR3 reads CASSQGQSNQPQHF. CDR3 in DNA: TGTGCCAGCAGCCAGGGACAGAGTAATCAGCCCCAGCATTTT. V and J are TRBV7-8 and TRBJ1-5; 7 bases match TRBD1. The CDR3 is 14 residues long. Trimming at V came to 5 bases and at J to 4 bases, leaving 5 bases not matched to a gene. Germline CDR1 and CDR2: SGHVS and FQNEAQ. Full variable domain (rest looked up from reference TRBV7-8 and TRBJ1-5): GAGVSQSPRYKVAKRGQDVALRCDPISGHVSLFWYQQALGQGPEFLTYFQNEAQLDKSGLPSDRFFAERPEGSVSTLKIQRTQQEDSAVYLCASSQGQSNQPQHFGDGTRLSIL.

V gene TRBV28 combines with J gene TRBJ2-1, with 9 bases fitting TRBD1. Germline V CDR1 and CDR2: MDHEN, SYDVKM. Unmatched junction bases numbered 5, after V lost 7 bases and J lost 4 bases. The CDR3 extends over 14 amino acids. As DNA, the CDR3 is TGTGCCAGCATTGGGACAGGGACTTACAATGAGCAGTTCTTC. Residues: CASIGTGTYNEQFF.

The V and J genes are TRBV20-1 and TRBJ2-7, with 9 bases fitting TRBD2. Germline V lookup: CDR1 DFQATT, CDR2 SNEGSKA (reference sequence). V gave up 0 bases and J gave up 2 bases; unmatched junction bases: 5. The CDR3 extends over 15 amino acids. The DNA for the CDR3 is TGCAGTGCTAGAGATGTTAGCGGGAGACCCTACGAGCAGTACTTC. It yields the protein CSARDVSGRPYEQYF.

This clonotype was counted once. It may be a read error: a sequence one base away is much more abundant. The final CDR3 position lacks the conserved phenylalanine or tryptophan, pointing to a likely read error. CDR3 in amino acids: CASSLAGMAYNEQFS. As DNA, the CDR3 is TGTGCCAGCAGTTTGGCAGGTATGGCCTACAATGAGCAGTTCTCC. The chain carries TRBV28 and TRBJ2-1, with unresolved D. Germline V CDR1 and CDR2: MDHEN, SYDVKM. V lost 3 bases to trimming and J lost 2 bases, with 11 bases between them. CDR3 length equals 15 residues.

This clonotype came up a few times. The rearrangement joins TRBV6-4 to TRBJ2-3; 7 bases match TRBD1. The germline V gene encodes CDR1 MRHNA and CDR2 SNTAGT. The CDR3 contains 15 residues. Germline trimming cut 0 bases from V and 4 bases from J; bases unmatched to any gene: 4. The CDR3 here is CASSDSTQGADTQYF. The DNA of the CDR3 is TGTGCCAGCAGTGACTCGACCCAGGGGGCAGATACGCAGTATTTT.

The chain recombines TRBV9 with TRBJ2-7, with TRBD2 identical over 8 bases. Germline V CDR1 and CDR2: SGDLS, YYNGEE. The CDR3 runs 16 residues. Losses at the gene ends were 3 bases for V and 0 bases for J; bases not matched to a gene: 8. For the CDR3, the DNA is TGTGCCAGCAGCGCCAGGACTAGCCGAAGCTCCTACGAGCAGTACGTC. This translates into CASSARTSRSSYEQYV.

V gene TRBV18 combines with J gene TRBJ2-1; TRBD2 aligns across 8 bases. Trimming took 0 bases from V and 6 from J; bases not matched to a gene: 7. CDR1 is KGHSH and CDR2 is LQKENI in the germline V gene. The CDR3 is 16 amino acids. CDR3 residues: CASSPPGGRKGNEQFF. The CDR3 DNA reads TGTGCCAGCTCACCACCGGGCGGGAGGAAAGGCAATGAGCAGTTCTTC.

Written as DNA, the CDR3 is TGTGCCAGCATAGGGACGAGAGATACGCAGTATTTT. Its translation is CASIGTRDTQYF. V usage is TRBV2 and J usage is TRBJ2-3; D is tentatively TRBD1 or TRBD2 (5 bases each). The germline CDR1 and CDR2 sequences are SNHLY and FYNNEI. Trimming pared 7 bases from V and 5 bases from J, leaving 10 bases between. The CDR3 runs 12 residues.

This sequence joins TRBV24-1 and TRBJ2-7; 8 positions match TRBD2. Looked up from germline, CDR1 is KGHDR and CDR2 is SFDVKD. Trimming took 5 bases from V and 2 from J; bases not matched to a gene: 7. The CDR3 sequence is 15 residues long. This CDR3 reads CATSARGGRTYEQYF. The CDR3 DNA reads TGTGCCACCAGTGCCCGGGGGGGCCGGACCTACGAGCAGTACTTC.

J is TRBJ1-1 and V is TRBV15; possible D gene TRBD1, 5 bases. Germline V CDR1 and CDR2: LNHNV, YYDKDF (reference sequence). The CDR3 contains 14 residues. Trimming shortened V by 0 bases and J by 4 bases, and 9 bases separated the two germline ends. CDR3 residues: CATSRDSGGTEAFF. CDR3 sequence (DNA): TGTGCCACCAGCAGAGATTCGGGGGGCACTGAAGCTTTCTTT.

J is TRBJ2-5 and V is TRBV7-9; D possibly matches TRBD1 or TRBD2 (5 bases each). This CDR3 is 16 amino acids long. V lost 5 bases and J lost 1, with 17 bases in between. Germline CDR1 is SEHNR and CDR2 is FQNEAQ (reference sequence). CDR3 nucleotides: TGTGCCAGCAGCCAAGGGACCCGGGATGCCCAAGAGACCCAGTACTTC. Translation gives CASSQGTRDAQETQYF. Combining the CDR3 with reference TRBV7-9 and TRBJ2-5 gives the whole variable domain DTGVSQNPRHKITKRGQNVTFRCDPISEHNRLYWYRQTLGQGPEFLTYFQNEAQLEKSRLLSDRFSAERPKGSFSTLEIQRTEQGDSAMYLCASSQGTRDAQETQYFGPGTRLLVL.

This clonotype was counted at least ten times. V gene TRBV12-3 or TRBV12-4 combines with J gene TRBJ2-2, with 10 bases matching TRBD2. The CDR3 consists of 15 residues. J was trimmed by 1 base and V by 5 bases; bases with no gene match: 1. The CDR3 is CASSGLAVNTGELFF. DNA for the CDR3: TGTGCCAGCAGTGGACTAGCGGTGAACACCGGGGAGCTGTTTTTT.

This clonotype was seen a few times. The chain carries TRBV9 and TRBJ2-3; D is perhaps TRBD1 (6 bases). The V end lost 6 bases, the J end lost 3 bases, and 17 bases lay between the germline ends. CDR3 length equals 15 residues. Germline-derived CDR1 and CDR2 are SGDLS and YYNGEE. CDR3 DNA: TGTGCCAGCAACCTAAGGGGGTCTGTAACAGATACGCAGTATTTT. Its protein is CASNLRGSVTDTQYF. The complete variable domain, with remaining parts taken from reference TRBV9 and TRBJ2-3, reads DSGVTQTPKHLITATGQRVTLRCSPRSGDLSVYWYQQSLDQGLQFLIQYYNGEERAKGNILERFSAQQFPDLHSELNLSSLELGDSALYFCASNLRGSVTDTQYFGPGTRLTVL.

This clonotype was detected only a few times. The chain links TRBV6-4 to TRBJ2-2; TRBD1 is a possible D gene (5 bases). This CDR3 is built from 13 residues. Germline assignment: CDR1 MRHNA and CDR2 SNTAGT. The V end was cut by 4 bases, the J end by 2 bases, with 5 bases between. Written as DNA, the CDR3 is TGTGCCAGCAGTGGGGGCAACACCGGGGAGCTGTTTTTT. It codes for CASSGGNTGELFF.

The rearrangement links TRBV2 to TRBJ1-1; D is uncertain. Between the trimmed V and J ends, which lost 1 base and 0 bases, there was a span of 6 bases. In germline, CDR1 is SNHLY, CDR2 FYNNEI. The CDR3 extends over 14 amino acids. CDR3 coding DNA: TGTGCCAGCAGTGAAGAGCGAATGAACACTGAAGCTTTCTTT. Its protein is CASSEERMNTEAFF. Variable domain in full (rest from reference TRBV2 and TRBJ1-1): EPEVTQTPSHQVTQMGQEVILRCVPISNHLYFYWYRQILGQKVEFLVSFYNNEISEKSEIFDDQFSVERPDGSNFTLKIRSTKLEDSAMYFCASSEERMNTEAFFGQGTRLTVV.

CDR3 sequence reads: CASSPGTVEGQFF. The CDR3 DNA is TGTGCCAGCAGCCCCGGCACGGTGGAGGGGCAGTTCTTC. This chain joins TRBV9 and TRBJ2-1, with a possible D match to TRBD2 (6 bases). This CDR3 contains 13 residues. The V end lost 4 bases, the J end lost 12 bases, and 17 bases lay between the germline ends. Germline V lookup: CDR1 SGDLS, CDR2 YYNGEE.

This chain uses TRBV5-8 with TRBJ1-2; the D is unclear. The CDR3 contains 15 residues. Germline CDR1 is SGHTS and CDR2 is YDEGEE. Trimming removed 0 bases at V and 7 bases at J, with 16 bases between. CDR3 region: CASSLELGGWSGYTF. The CDR3 DNA reads TGTGCCAGCAGCTTGGAGTTGGGAGGGTGGAGTGGCTACACCTTC. Combining the CDR3 with reference TRBV5-8 and TRBJ1-2 gives the whole variable domain EAGVTQSPTHLIKTRGQQATLRCSPISGHTSVYWYQQALGLGLQFLLWYDEGEERNRGNFPPRFSGRQFPNYSSELNVNALELEDSALYLCASSLELGGWSGYTFGSGTRLTVV.

V and J are TRBV20-1 and TRBJ1-2; D unresolved. Germline values: CDR1 DFQATT, CDR2 SNEGSKA (reference sequence). The length of the CDR3 is 13 residues. Trimming shortened V by 6 bases and J by 1 base, and 12 bases separated the two germline ends. CDR3 sequence reads: CSAEDGINYGYTF. In nucleotides, the CDR3 is TGCAGTGCAGAGGACGGGATTAACTATGGCTACACCTTC.

This clonotype was observed a few times. The CDR3 nucleotides read TGTGCCAGCAGCCCCGACCCCGACGGTACCTACGAGCAGTACGTC. This encodes CASSPDPDGTYEQYV. The J gene is TRBJ2-7, the V gene TRBV27; the D is unclear. CDR1 is MNHEY and CDR2 is SMNVEV in the germline V gene (reference sequence). Trimming removed 6 bases at V and 2 bases at J, with 17 bases between. The CDR3 runs 15 residues.

The chain recombines TRBV7-9 with TRBJ2-7; no firm D call. The germline V gene encodes CDR1 SEHNR and CDR2 FQNEAQ (reference sequence). CDR3 length equals 13 residues. Between the trimmed V and J ends, which lost 5 bases and 5 bases, there was a span of 13 bases. The CDR3 loop reads CASSAPIVDEQYF. Written as DNA, the CDR3 is TGTGCCAGCAGCGCCCCGATAGTGGACGAGCAGTACTTC.

This clonotype has just a few counts. This rearrangement joins TRBV10-2 to TRBJ1-1, with 7 positions matching TRBD1. Losses at the gene ends were 4 bases for V and 5 bases for J; bases not matched to a gene: 7. The CDR3 is 14 residues long. Germline lookup yields CDR1 WSHSY and CDR2 SAAADI. The DNA of the CDR3 is TGCGCCAGCAGTGTAACGGGACAGATGACTGAAGCTTTCTTT. This sequence encodes CASSVTGQMTEAFF.

This clonotype was counted at least ten times. The chain has TRBV28 and TRBJ1-2; no definite D call. Trimming stripped 3 bases from V and 6 bases from J, with 17 bases between. Germline CDR1 MDHEN, CDR2 SYDVKM. CDR3 size: 15 residues. The CDR3 DNA reads as TGTGCCAGCAGTTTCTCCGGGGTTACTTCGGATGGCTACACCTTC. Translation gives CASSFSGVTSDGYTF.

This clonotype was detected many times. The V and J genes are TRBV29-1 and TRBJ2-7, with 10 bases aligning to TRBD1. This CDR3 region has 12 residues. V dropped 5 bases and J dropped 3; count of bases not matched to a gene: 1. Germline V lookup: CDR1 SQVTM, CDR2 ANQGSEA. The CDR3 sequence is CSVRTGGYEQYV. The CDR3 region has the DNA TGCAGCGTTCGGACAGGGGGCTACGAGCAGTACGTC.

In its sample, this clonotype was seen a few times. The chain carries TRBV4-2 and TRBJ2-1; either TRBD1 or TRBD2 may fit D (5 bases each). The V gene's germline CDR1 is LGHNA and CDR2 YNFKEQ. Between the trimmed V and J ends, which lost 3 bases and 13 bases, there was a span of 16 bases. CDR3 size: 13 residues. The chain's CDR3 is CASSHGDAPTQFF. As DNA, the CDR3 is TGTGCCAGCAGCCACGGGGACGCCCCGACACAGTTCTTC.

This chain connects TRBV5-1 to TRBJ1-1; 12 nucleotides agree with TRBD1. CDR1 and CDR2 (germline): SGHRS, YFSETQ. This CDR3 spans 18 amino acids. With 2 bases clipped from V and 2 bases from J, the junction kept 10 bases outside the gene matches. CDR3 coding DNA: TGCGCCAGCAGCTTAGTGGGGACAGGGGGCTTTACAAACACTGAAGCTTTCTTT. The encoded protein is CASSLVGTGGFTNTEAFF. Based on the CDR3 plus reference TRBV5-1 and TRBJ1-1, the full variable domain is KAGVTQTPRYLIKTRGQQVTLSCSPISGHRSVSWYQQTPGQGLQFLFEYFSETQRNKGNFPGRFSGRQFSNSRSEMNVSTLELGDSALYLCASSLVGTGGFTNTEAFFGQGTRLTVV.

This clonotype was detected a few times. V and J are TRBV12-3 or TRBV12-4 and TRBJ1-1; D gene ambiguous. The CDR3 totals 11 residues. The V end was cut by 7 bases, the J end by 7 bases, with 10 bases between. The CDR3 bases are TGTGCCAGCACCCAGGACGGTGAAGCTTTCTTT. This encodes CASTQDGEAFF.